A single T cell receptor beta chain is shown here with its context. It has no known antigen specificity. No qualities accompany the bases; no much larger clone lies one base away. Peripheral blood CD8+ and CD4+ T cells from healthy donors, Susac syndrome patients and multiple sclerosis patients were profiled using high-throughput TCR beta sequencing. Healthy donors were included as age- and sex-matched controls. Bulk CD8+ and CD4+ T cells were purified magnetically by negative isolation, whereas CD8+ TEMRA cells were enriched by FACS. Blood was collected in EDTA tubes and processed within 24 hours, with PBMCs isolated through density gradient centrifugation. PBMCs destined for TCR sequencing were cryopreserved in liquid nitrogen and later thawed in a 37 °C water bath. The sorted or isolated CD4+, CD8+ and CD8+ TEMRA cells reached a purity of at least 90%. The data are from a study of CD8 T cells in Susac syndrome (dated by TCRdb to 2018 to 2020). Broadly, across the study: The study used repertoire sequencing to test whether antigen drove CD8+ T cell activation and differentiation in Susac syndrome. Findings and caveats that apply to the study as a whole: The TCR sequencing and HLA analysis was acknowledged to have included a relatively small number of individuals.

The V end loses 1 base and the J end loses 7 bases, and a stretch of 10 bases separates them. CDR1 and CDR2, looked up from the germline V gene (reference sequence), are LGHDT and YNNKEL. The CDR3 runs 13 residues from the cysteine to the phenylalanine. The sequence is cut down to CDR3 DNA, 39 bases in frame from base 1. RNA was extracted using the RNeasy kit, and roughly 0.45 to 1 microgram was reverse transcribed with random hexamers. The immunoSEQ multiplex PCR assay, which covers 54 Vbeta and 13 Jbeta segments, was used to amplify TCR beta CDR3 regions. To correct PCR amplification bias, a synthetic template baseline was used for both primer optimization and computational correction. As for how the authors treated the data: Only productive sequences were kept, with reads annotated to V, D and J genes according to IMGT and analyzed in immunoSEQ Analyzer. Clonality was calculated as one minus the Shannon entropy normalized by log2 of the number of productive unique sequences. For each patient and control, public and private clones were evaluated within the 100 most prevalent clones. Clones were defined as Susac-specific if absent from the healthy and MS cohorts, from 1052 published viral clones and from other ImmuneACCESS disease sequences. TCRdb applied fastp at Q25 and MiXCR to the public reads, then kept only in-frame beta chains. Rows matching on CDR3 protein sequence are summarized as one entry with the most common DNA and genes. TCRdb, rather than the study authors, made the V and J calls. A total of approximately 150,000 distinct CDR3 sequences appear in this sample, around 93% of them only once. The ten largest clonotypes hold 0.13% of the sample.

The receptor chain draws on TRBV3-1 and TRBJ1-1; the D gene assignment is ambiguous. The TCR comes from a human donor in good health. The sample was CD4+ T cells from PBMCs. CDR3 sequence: CASSQGSKVEAFF. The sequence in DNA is TGTGCCAGCAGCCAAGGATCTAAGGTTGAAGCTTTCTTT.